The next 18 T cell receptor beta chains were all read from a single sample in a study of blood T cell repertoires in COVID-19. Sequenced by immunoSEQ multiplex PCR; TCRdb stores in-frame clones only, minus some. The repertoire consists of roughly 250,000 clones, with over 80% occurring once and the leading ten covering 3.5% to 4.5%. The source material was peripheral blood. These receptors were collected from a woman aged 40 to 50 with acute or convalescent COVID-19.

This chain connects TRBV29-1 to TRBJ2-3; 7 bases align to TRBD2. V shed 6 bases, J shed 2 bases, and the junction held 11 bases outside the gene matches. Germline values: CDR1 SQVTM, CDR2 ANQGSEA. This CDR3 has 15 residues. The CDR3 region is CSVSGAATTTDTQYF. The DNA for the CDR3 is TGCAGCGTCAGCGGGGCAGCCACTACCACAGATACGCAGTATTTT.

This clone is a singleton in its sample. The chain recombines TRBV7-9 with TRBJ1-3; D unresolved. There are 13 residues in the CDR3. Deletions cut 6 bases from V and 2 bases from J, with 8 bases between. CDR1 is SEHNR and CDR2 is FQNEAQ in the germline V gene (reference sequence). The CDR3 DNA reads as TGTGCCAGCAGGAAAGCGGCTGGAAACACCATATATTTT. Protein product: CASRKAAGNTIYF.

V usage is TRBV5-1 and J usage is TRBJ2-6; D is ambiguous. CDR1 is SGHRS and CDR2 is YFSETQ in the germline V gene. Between the trimmed V and J ends, which lost 8 bases and 0 bases, there was a span of 9 bases. This CDR3 has 14 residues. CDR3 DNA: TGCGCCAGTCAGAAAAGCTCTGGGGCCAACGTCCTGACTTTC. It encodes CASQKSSGANVLTF.

The V gene is TRBV6-2 or TRBV6-3, the J gene TRBJ1-5; the D gene is possibly TRBD1 (5 bases). The germline V and J ends were trimmed by 6 bases and 1 base, with 13 bases remaining between them. This CDR3 has 15 amino acids. CDR1 is MNHEY and CDR2 is SVGEGT in the germline V gene. CDR3 nucleotides: TGTGCCAGCAGCCGAACCGGGGGAAGCAATCAGCCCCAGCATTTT. This encodes CASSRTGGSNQPQHF.

The chain combines TRBV12-3 or TRBV12-4 with TRBJ2-5; D not resolved. The CDR3 extends over 13 amino acids. V was clipped by 3 bases and J by 1 base, with 6 bases between them. This CDR3 is CASSLYLQETQYF. CDR3 nucleotide sequence: TGTGCCAGCAGTTTGTATCTCCAAGAGACCCAGTACTTC.

The V call is TRBV6-6, the J call TRBJ2-3; maybe TRBD2 (6 bases). Trimming pared 9 bases from V and 2 bases from J, leaving 15 bases between. The CDR3 is 14 residues long. Germline V gene sequence: CDR1 MNHNY, CDR2 SVGAGI (reference sequence). CDR3 nucleotides: TGTGCCAGTACTTGGGGGGAGAACACAGATACGCAGTATTTT. Its protein is CASTWGENTDTQYF.

The chain couples TRBV12-3 or TRBV12-4 to TRBJ2-2; the D is unclear. The CDR3 totals 13 residues. Trimming took off 5 bases at V and 0 bases at J, with 4 bases between the two ends. Here the CDR3 reads CASSPTNTGELFF. CDR3 bases: TGTGCCAGCAGTCCCACGAACACCGGGGAGCTGTTTTTT.

This sequence joins TRBV19 and TRBJ1-1, with D uncertain. The CDR3 has 14 residues. The V gene lost 6 bases and the J gene lost 4 bases, with 15 bases spanning the gap. CDR1 and CDR2 from the germline V gene are LNHDA and SQIVND (reference sequence). The CDR3 nucleotides read TGTGCCAGTAGCCTCATAGGAGTAGGCACTGAAGCTTTCTTT. It encodes CASSLIGVGTEAFF.

The CDR3 protein is CASSQDQAAPGGYTF. CDR3 DNA sequence: TGTGCCAGCAGCCAAGACCAGGCCGCACCTGGAGGCTACACCTTC. This chain connects TRBV4-2 to TRBJ1-2; no firm D call. CDR1 is LGHNA and CDR2 is YNFKEQ in the germline V gene. This CDR3 region has 15 residues. V was cut by 0 bases and J by 8 bases, with 16 bases left in between.

V is TRBV9 and J is TRBJ1-1, with TRBD1 matching over 7 bases. V trimming: 2 bases; J trimming: 1 base; junction bases outside the gene matches: 2. Germline lookup yields CDR1 SGDLS and CDR2 YYNGEE. The CDR3 is 14 residues long. CDR3 coding DNA: TGTGCCAGCAGCGTCACAGGGGAGAACACTGAAGCTTTCTTT. Encoded protein: CASSVTGENTEAFF.

This chain uses TRBV5-1 with TRBJ1-6, with 9 bases matching TRBD1. V shed 1 base and J 5 bases; nucleotides not matched to a gene: 4. CDR1 is SGHRS and CDR2 is YFSETQ in the germline V gene. This CDR3 region has 16 residues. The CDR3 here is CASSLSWDRDNSPLHF. As DNA, the CDR3 is TGCGCCAGCAGCTTGTCCTGGGACAGGGATAATTCACCCCTCCACTTT.

The genes are TRBV6-6 and TRBJ2-7; 8 bases agree with TRBD2. The CDR3 sequence is 12 residues long. V shed 7 bases, J shed 8 bases, and the junction held 7 bases outside the gene matches. Looked up from germline, CDR1 is MNHNY and CDR2 is SVGAGI (reference sequence). The CDR3 here is CASMDSGGQQYV. The CDR3 region has the DNA TGTGCCAGCATGGACAGCGGGGGCCAGCAGTACGTC.

The V gene is TRBV5-1, the J gene TRBJ2-2, with TRBD1 matching over 9 bases. Germline V gene data show CDR1 as SGHRS and CDR2 as YFSETQ. The J segment lost 3 bases and the V segment lost 4 bases, leaving 1 base of the junction unmatched. CDR3 length: 14 amino acids. Written as DNA, the CDR3 is TGCGCCAGCAGCGGGACAGGGTACACCGGGGAGCTGTTTTTT. Translation: CASSGTGYTGELFF.

The chain has TRBV5-1 and TRBJ1-2, with TRBD1 identical over 7 bases. The CDR3 covers 13 residues. CDR1 is SGHRS, CDR2 YFSETQ, per germline. Trimming removed 0 bases from V and 8 bases from J; junction bases left unmatched: 4. As DNA, the CDR3 is TGCGCCAGCAGCTTGGGACAGGGTGAAGGCTACACCTTC. It translates to CASSLGQGEGYTF. Full variable domain (missing parts from reference TRBV5-1 and TRBJ1-2): KAGVTQTPRYLIKTRGQQVTLSCSPISGHRSVSWYQQTPGQGLQFLFEYFSETQRNKGNFPGRFSGRQFSNSRSEMNVSTLELGDSALYLCASSLGQGEGYTFGSGTRLTVV.

The CDR3: CASGPDRGTNTGELFF. Written as DNA, the CDR3 is TGTGCCAGCGGACCAGACAGGGGGACCAACACCGGGGAGCTGTTTTTT. The chain couples TRBV2 to TRBJ2-2; 9 positions agree with TRBD1. J was trimmed by 2 bases and V by 8 bases; bases with no gene match: 9. The CDR3 consists of 16 residues. The germline V gene has CDR1 SNHLY and CDR2 FYNNEI.

CDR3 protein: CASSYSQGGSYNSPLHF. The CDR3 DNA reads TGTGCCAGCAGTTACTCCCAGGGGGGCTCCTATAATTCACCCCTCCACTTT. The chain employs TRBV6-2 or TRBV6-3 and TRBJ1-6; 7 bases line up with TRBD1. With 0 bases clipped from V and 0 bases from J, the junction kept 2 bases outside the gene matches. This CDR3 spans 17 amino acids. The germline V gene has CDR1 MNHEY and CDR2 SVGEGT.

This chain links TRBV7-9 with TRBJ1-1, with D hard to call. Trimming stripped 1 base from V and 1 base from J, with 4 bases between. Germline V gene data show CDR1 as SEHNR and CDR2 as FQNEAQ (reference sequence). The CDR3 totals 13 residues. CDR3 sequence (DNA): TGTGCCAGCAGCTTAGGGGCGAACACTGAAGCTTTCTTT. Residues: CASSLGANTEAFF.

The V gene is TRBV5-1, the J gene TRBJ1-6; tentatively, D is TRBD1 (5 bases). The CDR3 is 14 residues long. The V and J ends lost 6 bases and 7 bases respectively, with 14 bases between them. CDR1 and CDR2 (germline): SGHRS, YFSETQ. The CDR3 DNA sequence: TGCGCCAGCAACCCAGGGTCGCAGAATTCACCCCTCCACTTT. Encoded protein: CASNPGSQNSPLHF.